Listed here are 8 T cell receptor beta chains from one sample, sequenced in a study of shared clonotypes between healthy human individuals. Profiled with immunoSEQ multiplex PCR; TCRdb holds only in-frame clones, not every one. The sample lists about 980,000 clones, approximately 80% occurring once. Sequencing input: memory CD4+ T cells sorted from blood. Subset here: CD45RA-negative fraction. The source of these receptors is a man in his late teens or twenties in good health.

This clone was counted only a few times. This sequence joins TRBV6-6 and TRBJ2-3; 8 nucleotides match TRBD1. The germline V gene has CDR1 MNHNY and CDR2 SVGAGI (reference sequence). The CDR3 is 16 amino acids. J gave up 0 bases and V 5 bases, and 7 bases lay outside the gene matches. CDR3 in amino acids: CASSRLGQASTDTQYF. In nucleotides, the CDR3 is TGTGCCAGCAGTCGGTTGGGACAGGCGAGCACAGATACGCAGTATTTT.

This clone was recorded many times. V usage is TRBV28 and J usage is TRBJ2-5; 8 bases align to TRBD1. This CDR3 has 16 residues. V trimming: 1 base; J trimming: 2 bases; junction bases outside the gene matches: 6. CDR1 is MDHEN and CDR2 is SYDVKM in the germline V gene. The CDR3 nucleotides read TGTGCCAGCAGTTTATCCGGGACAGGCCGGCAAGAGACCCAGTACTTC. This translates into CASSLSGTGRQETQYF.

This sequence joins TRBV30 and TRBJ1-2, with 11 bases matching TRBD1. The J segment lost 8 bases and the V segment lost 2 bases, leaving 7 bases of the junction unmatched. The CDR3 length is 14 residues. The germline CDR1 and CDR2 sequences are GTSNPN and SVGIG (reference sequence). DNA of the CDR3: TGTGCCTGGAGTATGCCGGGACAGGGGGGAGGCTACACCTTC. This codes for CAWSMPGQGGGYTF.

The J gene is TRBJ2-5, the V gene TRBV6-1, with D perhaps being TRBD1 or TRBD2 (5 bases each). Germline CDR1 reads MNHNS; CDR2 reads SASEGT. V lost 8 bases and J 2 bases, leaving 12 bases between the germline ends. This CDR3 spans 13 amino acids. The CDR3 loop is CASGRELQETQYF. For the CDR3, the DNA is TGTGCCAGCGGCAGGGAGTTACAAGAGACCCAGTACTTC.

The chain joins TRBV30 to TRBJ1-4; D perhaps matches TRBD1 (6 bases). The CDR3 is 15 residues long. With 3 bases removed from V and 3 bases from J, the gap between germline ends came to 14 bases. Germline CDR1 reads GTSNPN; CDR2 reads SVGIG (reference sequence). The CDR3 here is CAWRTFDRSNEKLFF. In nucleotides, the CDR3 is TGTGCCTGGAGGACCTTTGACAGGTCTAATGAAAAACTGTTTTTT.

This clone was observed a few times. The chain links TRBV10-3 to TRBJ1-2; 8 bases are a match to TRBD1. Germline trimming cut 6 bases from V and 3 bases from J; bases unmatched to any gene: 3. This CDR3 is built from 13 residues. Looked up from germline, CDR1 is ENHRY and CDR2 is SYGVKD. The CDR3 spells CAIRMDRDYGYTF. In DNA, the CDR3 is TGTGCCATCAGAATGGACAGGGACTATGGCTACACCTTC.

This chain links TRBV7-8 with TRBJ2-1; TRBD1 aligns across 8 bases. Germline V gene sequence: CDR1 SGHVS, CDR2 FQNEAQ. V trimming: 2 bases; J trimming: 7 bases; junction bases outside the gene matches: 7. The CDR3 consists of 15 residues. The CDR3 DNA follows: TGTGCCAGCAGCTTAAGGACAGGGATGGGTAATGAGCAGTTCTTC. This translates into CASSLRTGMGNEQFF.

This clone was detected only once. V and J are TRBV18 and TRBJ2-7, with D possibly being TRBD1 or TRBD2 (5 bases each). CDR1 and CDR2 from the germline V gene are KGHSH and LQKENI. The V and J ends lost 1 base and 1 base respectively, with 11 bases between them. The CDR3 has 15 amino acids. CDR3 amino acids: CASSPRGRTSYEQYF. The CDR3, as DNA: TGTGCCAGCTCACCACGGGGACGGACGTCCTACGAGCAGTACTTC.